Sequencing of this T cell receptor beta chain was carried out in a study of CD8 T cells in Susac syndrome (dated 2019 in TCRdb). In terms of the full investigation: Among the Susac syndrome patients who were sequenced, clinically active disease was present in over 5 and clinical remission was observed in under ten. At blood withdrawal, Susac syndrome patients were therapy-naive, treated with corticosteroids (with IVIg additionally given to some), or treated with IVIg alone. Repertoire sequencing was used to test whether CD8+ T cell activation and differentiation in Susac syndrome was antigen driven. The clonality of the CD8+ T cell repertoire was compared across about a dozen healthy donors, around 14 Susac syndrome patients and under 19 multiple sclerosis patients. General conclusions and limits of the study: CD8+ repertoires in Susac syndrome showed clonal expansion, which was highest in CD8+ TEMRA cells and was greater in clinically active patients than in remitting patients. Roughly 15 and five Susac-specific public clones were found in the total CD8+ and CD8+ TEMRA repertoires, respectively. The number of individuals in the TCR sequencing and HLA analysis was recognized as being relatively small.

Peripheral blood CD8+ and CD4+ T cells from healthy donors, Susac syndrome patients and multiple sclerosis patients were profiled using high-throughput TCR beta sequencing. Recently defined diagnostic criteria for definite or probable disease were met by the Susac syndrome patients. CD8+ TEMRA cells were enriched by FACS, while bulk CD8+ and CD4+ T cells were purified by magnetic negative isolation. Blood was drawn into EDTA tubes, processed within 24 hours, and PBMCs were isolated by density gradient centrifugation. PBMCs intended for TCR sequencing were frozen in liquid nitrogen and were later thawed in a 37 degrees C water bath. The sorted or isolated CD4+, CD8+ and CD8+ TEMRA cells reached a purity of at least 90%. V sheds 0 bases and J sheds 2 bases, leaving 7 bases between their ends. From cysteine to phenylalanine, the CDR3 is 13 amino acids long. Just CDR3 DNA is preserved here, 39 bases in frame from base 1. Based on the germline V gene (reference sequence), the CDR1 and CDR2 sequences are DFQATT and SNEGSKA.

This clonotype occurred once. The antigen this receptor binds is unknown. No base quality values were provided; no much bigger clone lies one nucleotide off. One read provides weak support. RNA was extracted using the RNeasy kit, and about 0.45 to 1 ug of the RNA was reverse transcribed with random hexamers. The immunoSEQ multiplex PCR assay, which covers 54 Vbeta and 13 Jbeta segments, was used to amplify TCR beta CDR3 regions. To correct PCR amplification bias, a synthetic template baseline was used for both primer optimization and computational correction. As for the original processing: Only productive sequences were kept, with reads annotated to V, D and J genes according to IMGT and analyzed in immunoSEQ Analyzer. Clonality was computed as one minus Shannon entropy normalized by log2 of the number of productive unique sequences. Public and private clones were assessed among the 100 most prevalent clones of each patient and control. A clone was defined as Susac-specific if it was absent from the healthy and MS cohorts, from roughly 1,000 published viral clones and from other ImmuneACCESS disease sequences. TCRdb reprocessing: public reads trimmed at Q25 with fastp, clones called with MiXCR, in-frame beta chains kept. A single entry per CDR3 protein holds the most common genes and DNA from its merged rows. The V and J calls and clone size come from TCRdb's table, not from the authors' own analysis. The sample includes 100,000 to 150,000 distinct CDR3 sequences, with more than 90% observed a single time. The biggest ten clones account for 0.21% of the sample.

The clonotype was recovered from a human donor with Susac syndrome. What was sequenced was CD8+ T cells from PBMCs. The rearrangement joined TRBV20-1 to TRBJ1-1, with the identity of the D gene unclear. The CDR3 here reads CSARDPGNTEAFF. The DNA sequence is TGCAGTGCTAGAGATCCGGGCAACACTGAAGCTTTCTTT.